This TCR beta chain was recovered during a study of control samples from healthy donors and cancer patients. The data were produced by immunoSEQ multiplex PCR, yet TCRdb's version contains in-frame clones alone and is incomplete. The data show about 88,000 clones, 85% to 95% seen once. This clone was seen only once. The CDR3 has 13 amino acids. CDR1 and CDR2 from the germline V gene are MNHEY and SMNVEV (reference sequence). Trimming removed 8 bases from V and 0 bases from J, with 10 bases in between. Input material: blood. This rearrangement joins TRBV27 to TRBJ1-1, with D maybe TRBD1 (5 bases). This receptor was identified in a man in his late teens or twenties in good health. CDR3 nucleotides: TGTGCCAGCGTTGGACACTTGAACACTGAAGCTTTCTTT. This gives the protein CASVGHLNTEAFF.